This T cell receptor (beta chain) was found in a study of response to subunit inactivated influenza vaccine. Study-wide findings and caveats: With each seasonal influenza vaccination, the authors suggested, few new T cells are recruited.

TCRdb used MiXCR to reprocess the RT-PCR reads, holding one entry per CDR3 protein. Found here are about 540,000 distinct CDR3 sequences, under 30% of them singletons; the top ten hold 2.8%. This clonotype was seen at least ten times. Its antigen is unknown. The same sample was also studied in work on T cells expressing NK-cell markers. This second study says: Libraries used 5'RACE template switching adding universal primer site and UMIs. The TCR beta repertoires originated in sorted CD3+CD56+NKG2C+, CD3+CD56+NKG2C- and CD3+CD56-NKG2C+ T cells. Among CD8+ T cells from more than five donors, dominant NKG2C+ clonotypes accounted for about 1.0-7.0%.

The clonotype comes from a man aged 45 to 65 who received an inactivated influenza vaccine. Here the sequenced sample was CD4+ T cells sorted from PBMCs, taken about 13 days after vaccination.

CDR3 region: CASSRTGEGYTF. The CDR3 nucleotides read TGTGCCAGCAGTCGGACAGGCGAGGGCTACACCTTC. This sequence joins TRBV12-3 or TRBV12-4 and TRBJ1-2; 7 bases fit TRBD1. This CDR3 contains 12 residues. The J segment lost 8 bases and the V segment lost 5 bases, leaving 5 bases of the junction unmatched.